Shown below are 3 T cell receptor beta chains from a single sample sequenced in a study of blood T cells in healthy people across ages (dated by TCRdb to 2013 to 2016). The method was 5' RACE. Instrument used: Illumina HiSeq 2500. A second PCR of 7 to 11 cycles was run with a J-beta primer mix and a sample-barcoded 5' primer. Starting from the raw public reads, TCRdb applied fastp trimming at Q25, assembled clones with MiXCR and retained in-frame beta chains. Entries are consolidated by CDR3 protein sequence, retaining the most common genes and DNA. This sample holds about 640,000 distinct CDR3 sequences; roughly three fifths were observed only once. The ten largest clonotypes hold over 30% of the sample. Sequencing was carried out using blood. The receptors come from a man aged 55 to 70 in good health.

The table lists this clonotype with a count of one. The chain uses TRBV28 and TRBJ2-7, with a possible D match to TRBD2 (5 bases). The CDR3 is made up of 12 amino acids. Germline V gene sequence: CDR1 MDHEN, CDR2 SYDVKM. CDR3 region: CASTIRGYEQYF. In DNA, the CDR3 is TGTGCGTCGACGATACGGGGCTACGAGCAGTACTTC. Looking up the rest from reference TRBV28 and TRBJ2-7 gives the full variable domain: DVKVTQSSRYLVKRTGEKVFLECVQDMDHENMFWYRQDPGLGLRLIYFSYDVKMKEKGDIPEGYSVSREKKERFSLILESASTNQTSMYLCASTIRGYEQYFGPGTRLTVT.

V and J are TRBV12-3 or TRBV12-4 and TRBJ2-1, with a weak D call TRBD2 (6 bases). V was trimmed by 6 bases and J by 4 bases, leaving 10 bases between them. This CDR3 has 13 residues. CDR3 bases: TGTGCCAGCAGGGGGACTGCATACAATGAGCAGTTCTTC. This codes for CASRGTAYNEQFF.

At least ten counts were recorded for this clonotype. The DNA for the CDR3 is TGTGCCAGCAGCTCGGAGCTGGGGTTCTACGAGCAGTACTTC. Translation gives CASSSELGFYEQYF. This chain connects TRBV7-9 to TRBJ2-7; no clear D gene. Germline V gene sequence: CDR1 SEHNR, CDR2 FQNEAQ (reference sequence). Trimming cost V 4 bases and J 3 bases, with 13 bases left between them. This CDR3 spans 14 amino acids.